The present T cell receptor (beta chain) was sequenced within a study of siplizumab effects on memory and regulatory T cells. Method: immunoSEQ multiplex PCR; TCRdb's copy keeps in-frame clones and lacks some. The sample has some 100,000 clones, more than 95% seen once; the top ten hold around 0.029%. The germline V and J ends were trimmed by 6 bases and 3 bases, with 18 bases remaining between them. Per germline, CDR1 MDHEN and CDR2 SYDVKM. The CDR3 is made up of 16 amino acids. Researchers sequenced unstimulated naive, memory, effector memory and TEMRA subsets in a few donor pairs. The genes are TRBV28 and TRBJ1-5; D not certain. This sequence was found in a human donor in good health. Sample: naive CD4+ T cells sorted from blood. The CDR3 sequence: CASRTPGYSPNQPQHF. The DNA for the CDR3 is TGTGCCAGCAGGACGCCGGGTTATTCCCCCAATCAGCCCCAGCATTTT. Using reference TRBV28 and TRBJ1-5 for the parts outside the CDR3, the full variable domain is DVKVTQSSRYLVKRTGEKVFLECVQDMDHENMFWYRQDPGLGLRLIYFSYDVKMKEKGDIPEGYSVSREKKERFSLILESASTNQTSMYLCASRTPGYSPNQPQHFGDGTRLSIL.